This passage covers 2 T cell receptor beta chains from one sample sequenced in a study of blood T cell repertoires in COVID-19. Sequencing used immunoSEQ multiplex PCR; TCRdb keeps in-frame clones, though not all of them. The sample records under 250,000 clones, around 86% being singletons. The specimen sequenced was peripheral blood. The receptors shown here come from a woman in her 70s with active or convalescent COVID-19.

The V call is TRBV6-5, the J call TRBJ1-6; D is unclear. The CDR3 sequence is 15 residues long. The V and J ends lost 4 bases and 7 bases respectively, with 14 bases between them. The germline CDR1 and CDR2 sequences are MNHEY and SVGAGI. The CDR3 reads CASSFSLVLNSPLHF. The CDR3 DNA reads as TGTGCCAGCAGTTTTTCGTTAGTTCTGAATTCACCCCTCCACTTT.

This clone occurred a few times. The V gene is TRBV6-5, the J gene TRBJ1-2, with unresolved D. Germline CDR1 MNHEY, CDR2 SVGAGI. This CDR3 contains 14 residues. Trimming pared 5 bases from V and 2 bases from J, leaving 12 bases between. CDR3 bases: TGTGCCAGCAGTCCTTCCCCGGGGAACTATGGCTACACCTTC. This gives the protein CASSPSPGNYGYTF.